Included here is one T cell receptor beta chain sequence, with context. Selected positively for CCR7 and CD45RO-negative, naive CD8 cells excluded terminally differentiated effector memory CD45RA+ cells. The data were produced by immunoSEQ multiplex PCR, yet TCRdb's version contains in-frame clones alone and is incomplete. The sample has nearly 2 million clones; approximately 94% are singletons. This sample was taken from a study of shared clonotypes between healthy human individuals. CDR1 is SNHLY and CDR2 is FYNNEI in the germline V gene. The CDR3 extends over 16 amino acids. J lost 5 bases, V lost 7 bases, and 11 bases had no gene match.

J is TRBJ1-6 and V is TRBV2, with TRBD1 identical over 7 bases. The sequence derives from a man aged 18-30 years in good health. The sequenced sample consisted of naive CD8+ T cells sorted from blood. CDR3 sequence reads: CASKQGLERDNSPLHF. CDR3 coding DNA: TGTGCCAGCAAACAGGGGCTAGAAAGGGATAATTCACCCCTCCACTTT.